The present entry profiles one T cell receptor beta chain with its context. The data originate from a study of early stage breast cancer tumors. Study overall: ER+/PR+/HER2- status applied to about 80% of the 16 invasive breast tumors.

Sequencing used immunoSEQ multiplex PCR; TCRdb keeps in-frame clones, though not all of them. The sample contains fewer than 80,000 clones, over 80% of which appear only once. This CDR3 is built from 16 residues. Trimming removed 8 bases from V and 1 base from J, with 20 bases in between. Germline values: CDR1 SEHNR, CDR2 FQNEAQ (reference sequence). This TCR was sampled from a person in their forties with breast cancer. The chain carries TRBV7-9 and TRBJ1-1; D is ambiguous. Sample: blood. The CDR3: CASDQRGRQSNTEAFF. The CDR3 DNA reads as TGTGCCAGCGACCAAAGAGGGCGGCAATCGAACACTGAAGCTTTCTTT.